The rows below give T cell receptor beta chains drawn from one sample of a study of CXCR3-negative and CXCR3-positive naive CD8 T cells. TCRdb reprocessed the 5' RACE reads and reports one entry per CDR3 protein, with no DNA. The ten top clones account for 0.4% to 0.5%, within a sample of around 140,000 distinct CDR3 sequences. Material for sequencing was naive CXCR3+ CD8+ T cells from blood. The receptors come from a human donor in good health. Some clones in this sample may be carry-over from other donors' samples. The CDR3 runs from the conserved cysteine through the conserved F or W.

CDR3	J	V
CASRVPENTGELFF	TRBJ2-2	TRBV12-3/TRBV12-4
CASSLAESNTGELFF	TRBJ2-2	TRBV5-6
CASSLVWGGETQYF	TRBJ2-5	TRBV11-2
CSARKGGESLNTEAFF	TRBJ1-1	TRBV20-1
CASSPGGPGANVLTF	TRBJ2-6	TRBV3-1
CASGDGRGIGGYTF	TRBJ1-2	TRBV7-9
CASRGQGGTEAFF	TRBJ1-1	TRBV6-5
CASSPDGLAGDEQFF	TRBJ2-1	TRBV7-6
CASSPWGRDSSYNEQFF	TRBJ2-1	TRBV7-9
CASSIRGSAETQYF	TRBJ2-5	TRBV7-9
CASSLESDTQYF	TRBJ2-3	TRBV13
CASSKTIYNELFF	TRBJ2-1	TRBV7-2
CASSQAGEGTQFF	TRBJ2-1	TRBV4-3
CASSIQGGSSYEQYF	TRBJ2-7	TRBV7-6
CTSSRPGQRFIYEQYF	TRBJ2-7	TRBV1
CASSESGRGLSYNEQFF	TRBJ2-1	TRBV10-1
CASSTDRARGGNQPQHF	TRBJ1-5	TRBV19
CSARALSGASRYNEQFF	TRBJ2-1	TRBV20-1
CASSEETGSFTEAFF	TRBJ1-1	TRBV7-9
CSAGGGSGSDTQYF	TRBJ2-3	TRBV29-1
CDSSLTDNYEQYF	TRBJ2-7	TRBV12-3/TRBV12-4
CASSQSGRGIHEQFF	TRBJ2-1	TRBV14
CASGFFVYEQYF	TRBJ2-7	TRBV12-5
CSVETDTNYEQYF	TRBJ2-7	TRBV29-1
CASSPGQGAFEQFF	TRBJ2-1	TRBV3-1
CASSPGQGLQAYEQYF	TRBJ2-7	TRBV12-3/TRBV12-4
CAIRMDGFYEQYF	TRBJ2-7	TRBV10-3
CASSPSTGATDTQYF	TRBJ2-3	TRBV7-9